Listed here are 14 T cell receptor beta chains from one sample, sequenced in a study of blood T cell repertoires in COVID-19. TCRdb keeps only in-frame clones here, not all; method: immunoSEQ multiplex PCR. Of a few hundred thousand clones listed, roughly 86% were seen once; the top ten hold around 12%. The sample was peripheral blood. The receptors derive from an elderly man with acute or convalescent COVID-19.

The chain has TRBV4-3 and TRBJ1-4, with 12 bases identical to TRBD1. The junction had 19 bases not matched to a gene; V was cut back by 0 bases and J by 8 bases. Germline V lookup: CDR1 LGHNA, CDR2 YSLEER. This CDR3 has 21 residues. For the CDR3, the DNA is TGCGCCAGCAGCCAAGATAGTCCCCTCACGGGACAGGGGGCGGGGAGCGAAAAACTGTTTTTT. Protein: CASSQDSPLTGQGAGSEKLFF.

The table lists this clone with a count of one. The genes are TRBV27 and TRBJ2-1; weak D call: TRBD1 (8 bases). Germline V lookup: CDR1 MNHEY, CDR2 SMNVEV (reference sequence). Trimming stripped 2 bases from V and 3 bases from J, with 17 bases between. The CDR3 runs to 17 residues. This CDR3 is CASSLRDGGTGYNEQFF. The CDR3 DNA reads as TGTGCCAGCAGTTTAAGGGACGGGGGGACAGGCTACAATGAGCAGTTCTTC.

The rearrangement links TRBV6-5 to TRBJ1-6; D gene unclear. Trimming shortened V by 6 bases and J by 10 bases, and 10 bases separated the two germline ends. From germline, CDR1 is MNHEY and CDR2 SVGAGI. The CDR3 has 12 residues. This chain's CDR3 is CASRQVRSPLHF. CDR3 DNA: TGTGCCAGCAGGCAGGTCAGATCACCCCTCCACTTT.

This clone has a single count. Within the sample, other DNA sequences also encode this same CDR3. V usage is TRBV18 and J usage is TRBJ2-3; 8 positions match TRBD2. J lost 1 base, V lost 3 bases, and 3 bases had no gene match. This CDR3 region has 15 residues. Per germline, CDR1 KGHSH and CDR2 LQKENI. The CDR3 bases are TGTGCCAGCTCACCCTCGGGGGGGGGCACAGATACGCAGTATTTT. This encodes CASSPSGGGTDTQYF.

The rearrangement links TRBV19 to TRBJ2-1; D is perhaps TRBD1 (5 bases). Germline V lookup: CDR1 LNHDA, CDR2 SQIVND (reference sequence). The CDR3 loop spans 14 amino acids. The germline V and J ends were trimmed by 6 bases and 1 base, with 10 bases remaining between them. CDR3 sequence: CASRQGRSYNEQFF. The CDR3 DNA reads as TGTGCCAGTAGGCAGGGAAGATCCTACAATGAGCAGTTCTTC.

This chain links TRBV28 with TRBJ2-7, with 7 positions matching TRBD1. This CDR3 is 15 amino acids long. The germline V gene has CDR1 MDHEN and CDR2 SYDVKM. V shed 5 bases and J 0 bases; nucleotides not matched to a gene: 7. The CDR3 region is CASSLPGQISYEQYF. The CDR3 coding sequence is TGTGCCAGCAGTCTTCCGGGACAGATCTCCTACGAGCAGTACTTC. The full variable domain, its missing parts supplied by reference TRBV28 and TRBJ2-7, is DVKVTQSSRYLVKRTGEKVFLECVQDMDHENMFWYRQDPGLGLRLIYFSYDVKMKEKGDIPEGYSVSREKKERFSLILESASTNQTSMYLCASSLPGQISYEQYFGPGTRLTVT.

The V gene is TRBV5-4, the J gene TRBJ2-7; TRBD1 matches at 8 bases. The CDR3 totals 13 residues. Germline V lookup: CDR1 SGHNT, CDR2 YYREEE (reference sequence). Germline trimming cut 2 bases from V and 5 bases from J; bases unmatched to any gene: 3. For the CDR3, the DNA is TGTGCCAGCAGCTTCGGACAGGGTAACGAGCAGTACTTC. This codes for CASSFGQGNEQYF.

The chain employs TRBV15 and TRBJ2-5, with 12 bases fitting TRBD2. This CDR3 spans 16 amino acids. The ends lost 8 bases at V and 4 bases at J; junction bases unmatched: 11. Germline V gene sequence: CDR1 LNHNV, CDR2 YYDKDF (reference sequence). CDR3 protein: CATSPSLGLAGETQYF. The DNA of the CDR3 is TGTGCCACCTCCCCGAGCCTGGGACTAGCGGGAGAGACCCAGTACTTC.

CDR3 bases: TGTGCCAGCAGCCATGGGACAGGGTCGTACGAGCAGTACTTC. It is translated as CASSHGTGSYEQYF. The chain couples TRBV6-5 to TRBJ2-7; 9 nucleotides match TRBD1. CDR1 is MNHEY and CDR2 is SVGAGI in the germline V gene. With 6 bases clipped from V and 4 bases from J, the junction kept 7 bases outside the gene matches. CDR3 length: 14 amino acids.

In its sample, this clone was seen once. The rearrangement links TRBV27 to TRBJ1-5; D gene ambiguous. Germline CDR1 and CDR2: MNHEY and SMNVEV (reference sequence). The CDR3 runs 14 residues. Trimming removed 6 bases at V and 6 bases at J, with 15 bases between. As DNA, the CDR3 is TGTGCCAGCAGATACTCAGGTGGTAGTCAGCCCCAGCATTTT. It translates to CASRYSGGSQPQHF.

The CDR3 sequence is CASSESAGPKTDTQYF. The CDR3 nucleotides are TGTGCCAGCAGTGAATCAGCAGGGCCCAAAACAGATACGCAGTATTTT. This chain connects TRBV25-1 to TRBJ2-3; perhaps TRBD1 as D (5 bases). Trimming shortened V by 1 base and J by 3 bases, and 14 bases separated the two germline ends. Per germline, CDR1 MGHDK and CDR2 SYGVNS. This CDR3 region has 16 residues.

About this clone: At the DNA level, this CDR3 is encoded by other sequences in the same sample as well. V gene TRBV28 combines with J gene TRBJ1-2; D is possibly TRBD1 (5 bases). CDR3 size: 13 residues. V was pared by 6 bases and J by 2 bases, with 10 bases between. Germline V gene lookup returns CDR1 MDHEN and CDR2 SYDVKM. The CDR3 loop is CASSLDRNYGYTF. The CDR3 region has the DNA TGTGCCAGCAGCCTCGACAGAAACTATGGCTACACCTTC.

The chain combines TRBV7-9 with TRBJ2-1; D possibly corresponds to TRBD2 (6 bases). The CDR3 has 16 residues. The V end was cut by 5 bases, the J end by 3 bases, with 17 bases between. CDR1 is SEHNR, CDR2 FQNEAQ, per germline (reference sequence). CDR3 protein: CASSPPGGRYYNEQFF. Written as DNA, the CDR3 is TGTGCCAGCAGCCCCCCCGGGGGAAGATACTACAATGAGCAGTTCTTC.

The chain couples TRBV7-9 to TRBJ1-4; 9 positions match TRBD1. CDR3 length equals 14 residues. V lost 4 bases, J lost 8 bases, and 5 bases stayed unmatched. Per germline, CDR1 SEHNR and CDR2 FQNEAQ (reference sequence). The CDR3 nucleotides read TGTGCCAGCAGCTGGACAGGGGTAGGGGAAAAACTGTTTTTT. It specifies CASSWTGVGEKLFF.